The rows below give T cell receptor beta chains drawn from one sample of a study of T cells in Graves' hyperthyroidism and ophthalmopathy. A single record per CDR3 protein comes from TCRdb applying MiXCR to the multiplex PCR reads. Here the sample spans hundreds of thousands of distinct CDR3 sequences, around 13% being singletons. Source material: blood. The receptors here all came from a woman in her fifties or sixties with Graves' ophthalmopathy. Each CDR3 is given with its conserved first and last residue. The D gene is left open where the match is weak. The size entry is marked missing in some rows and otherwise reads once, few, many or a size class.

TRBD2 TRBJ2-7 TRBV27 15 many CASSFASGRIYEQYF TGTGCCAGCAGTTTTGCAAGCGGGAGGATCTACGAGCAGTACTTC
NA TRBJ2-5 TRBV7-8 15 few CASSLEVFVWETQYF TGTGCCAGCAGCTTAGAAGTCTTCGTCTGGGAGACCCAGTACTTC
NA TRBJ1-1 TRBV6-2/TRBV6-3 13 NA CASSYGVGTEAFF TGTGCCAGCAGTTATGGGGTAGGCACTGAAGCTTTCTTT
TRBD2 TRBJ2-2 TRBV6-1 16 many CASSYSGGRGPGELFF TGTGCCAGCAGTTATTCCGGCGGGAGGGGCCCCGGGGAGCTGTTTTTT
NA TRBJ2-5 TRBV7-2 14 many CASKKLADEETQYF TGTGCCAGCAAGAAGCTGGCAGACGAAGAGACCCAGTACTTC
NA TRBJ2-3 TRBV5-6 15 many CASSPTGLDAHTQYF TGTGCCAGCAGCCCGACGGGTCTCGACGCCCATACGCAGTATTTT
NA TRBJ2-3 TRBV7-9 14 many CASSSGVYTDTQYF TGTGCCAGCAGCTCAGGGGTCTATACAGATACGCAGTATTTT
NA TRBJ1-2 TRBV3-1 12 NA CASSQGAGGYTF TGTGCCAGCAGCCAAGGAGCTGGTGGCTACACCTTC
NA TRBJ1-2 TRBV27 14 NA CASSLRGGPFGYTF TGTGCCAGCAGTCTGCGCGGGGGCCCGTTTGGCTACACCTTC
TRBD1 TRBJ2-1 TRBV28 15 many CASSITDRVLHEQFF TGTGCCAGCAGTATAACGGACAGGGTTCTACATGAGCAGTTCTTC
TRBD2 TRBJ2-1 TRBV7-3 13 few CASSSTSGSGQFF TGTGCCAGCAGCTCCACTAGCGGGAGTGGACAGTTCTTC
TRBD2 TRBJ2-3 TRBV2 14 few CASSEGTSSYTQYF TGTGCCAGCAGTGAGGGGACTAGCAGCTATACGCAGTATTTT
NA TRBJ1-5 TRBV28 17 many CASSLWGVKNSNQPQHF TGTGCCAGCAGTTTATGGGGGGTGAAGAATAGCAATCAGCCCCAGCATTTT
NA TRBJ2-2 TRBV7-2 13 NA CASSFRGTEELFF TGTGCCAGCAGCTTCAGAGGAACCGAGGAGCTGTTTTTT
NA TRBJ2-6 TRBV11-2 16 few CASSLDLWSGANVLTF TGTGCCAGCAGCTTAGATCTCTGGTCTGGGGCCAACGTCCTGACTTTC
TRBD2 TRBJ2-3 TRBV7-2 17 many CASSYRTSGRAMDTQYF TGTGCCAGCAGCTACCGGACTAGCGGGAGGGCCATGGATACGCAGTATTTT
TRBD1 TRBJ1-1 TRBV5-1 14 many CASSPMTGVTEAFF TGCGCCAGCAGCCCCATGACAGGGGTTACTGAAGCTTTCTTT